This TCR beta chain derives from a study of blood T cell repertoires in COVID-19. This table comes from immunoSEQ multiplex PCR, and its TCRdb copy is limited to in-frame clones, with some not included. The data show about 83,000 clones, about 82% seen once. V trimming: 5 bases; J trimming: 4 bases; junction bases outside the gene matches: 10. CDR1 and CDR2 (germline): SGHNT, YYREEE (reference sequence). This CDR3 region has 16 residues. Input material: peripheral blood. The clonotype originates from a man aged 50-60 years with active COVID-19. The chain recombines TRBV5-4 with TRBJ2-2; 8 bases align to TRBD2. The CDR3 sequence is CASSPQRGSRTGELFF. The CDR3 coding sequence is TGTGCCAGCAGTCCCCAGCGGGGGAGTCGCACCGGGGAGCTGTTTTTT.